This is a list of T cell receptor beta chains from one sample in a study of vaccination effects on CD4 cells after COVID-19. These receptors have no identified antigens. Clones were sequenced by immunoSEQ multiplex PCR, and TCRdb holds only the in-frame ones, with some missing. There are around 26,000 clones in the sample; approximately 69% occur only once, and approximately 8% lies in the top ten. Sequenced material: CD4+ T cells from PBMCs cultured with SARS-CoV-2 spike peptides, taken after COVID-19 vaccination. Receptors were obtained from a human donor who received a COVID-19 vaccine. CDR3s include the opening cysteine and the closing phenylalanine or tryptophan. D genes are given only for firm matches. Some rows mark clone size as missing; the rest say once, few, many or name a class of expanded clone.

v_gene,d_gene,abundance,j_gene,len,CDR3aa,CDR3nt
TRBV15,TRBD2,.,TRBJ2-7,14,CATSRAGGGYEQYF,TGTGCCACCAGCAGAGCGGGGGGAGGTTACGAGCAGTACTTC
TRBV3-1/TRBV3-2,.,few,TRBJ1-2,12,CASSQGGLDYTF,TGTGCCAGCAGCCAAGGAGGGTTAGACTACACCTTC
TRBV15,TRBD2,.,TRBJ2-1,16,CATSTRPSGGYNEQFF,TGTGCCACCAGCACCCGCCCTAGCGGGGGGTACAATGAGCAGTTCTTC
TRBV5-1,TRBD2,few,TRBJ2-5,14,CASSPPGLAATQYF,TGCGCCAGCAGCCCTCCGGGACTAGCTGCGACCCAGTACTTC
TRBV18,TRBD1,few,TRBJ1-5,17,CASSPAGTGVSNQPQHF,TGTGCCAGCTCACCAGCCGGGACAGGGGTTAGCAATCAGCCCCAGCATTTT
TRBV20-1,.,few,TRBJ1-1,13,CSASRQWNTEAFF,TGCAGTGCTAGTCGGCAGTGGAACACTGAAGCTTTCTTT
TRBV5-5,.,.,TRBJ2-3,13,CASSWPSTDTQYF,TGTGCCAGCAGCTGGCCTAGCACAGATACGCAGTATTTT
TRBV5-5,.,once,TRBJ1-6,13,CASSLVGDSPLHF,TGTGCCAGCAGCTTGGTGGGGGATTCACCCCTCCACTTT
TRBV24-1,.,.,TRBJ2-5,14,CATSELGGQETQYF,TGTGCCACCAGTGAACTAGGGGGTCAAGAGACCCAGTACTTC
TRBV10-2,.,.,TRBJ2-1,19,CASSESILAGQKTYNEQFF,TGCGCCAGCAGTGAGTCGATACTGGCGGGACAGAAAACCTACAATGAGCAGTTCTTC
TRBV5-1,.,few,TRBJ1-6,17,CASSQGRQGIYNSPLHF,TGCGCCAGCAGCCAAGGCCGGCAGGGAATCTATAATTCACCCCTCCACTTT
TRBV7-9,.,.,TRBJ1-5,14,CASSLKGGGQPQHF,TGTGCCAGCAGCTTAAAGGGTGGCGGTCAGCCCCAGCATTTT
TRBV18,.,once,TRBJ2-2,12,CASSPFAGELFF,TGTGCCAGCTCACCATTTGCCGGGGAGCTGTTTTTT
TRBV5-1,.,.,TRBJ1-1,15,CASSLDAVANTEAFF,TGCGCCAGCAGCTTGGATGCGGTGGCGAACACTGAAGCTTTCTTT
TRBV2,.,.,TRBJ2-5,13,CASSLRRGETQYF,TGTGCCAGCAGCCTGCGGAGGGGCGAGACCCAGTACTTC
TRBV6-4,.,.,TRBJ1-2,13,CASSDSDRGGYTF,TGTGCCAGCAGTGACTCGGACAGAGGCGGCTACACCTTC
TRBV7-8,.,.,TRBJ2-1,14,CASSLAFGANEQFF,TGTGCCAGCAGCTTAGCTTTTGGGGCCAATGAGCAGTTCTTC
TRBV4-1,.,few,TRBJ2-7,14,CASSQDLGGYEQYF,TGCGCCAGCAGCCAAGATCTGGGGGGCTACGAGCAGTACTTC
TRBV11-3,.,.,TRBJ2-5,15,CASSSTFRVQETQYF,TGTGCCAGCAGCTCCACCTTCCGCGTCCAAGAGACCCAGTACTTC
TRBV5-1,.,.,TRBJ1-5,13,CASSLAGDQPQHF,TGCGCCAGCAGCTTGGCGGGCGATCAGCCCCAGCATTTT
TRBV4-2,TRBD2,.,TRBJ2-3,18,CASSQRSDAGGRTDTQYF,TGTGCCAGCAGCCAAAGGAGCGACGCGGGGGGGCGCACAGATACGCAGTATTTT
TRBV11-3,.,.,TRBJ2-7,16,CASSLTGSTPSYEQYF,TGTGCCAGCAGCCTTACAGGTTCTACCCCTTCCTACGAGCAGTACTTC
TRBV6-2/TRBV6-3,TRBD1,.,TRBJ1-3,21,CASSYSTGGTGGLYSGNTIYF,TGTGCCAGCAGTTACTCGACTGGTGGGACAGGGGGCCTCTACTCTGGAAACACCATATATTTT
TRBV5-4,.,few,TRBJ1-2,13,CASSPDKNYGYTF,TGTGCCAGCAGCCCCGACAAGAACTATGGCTACACCTTC
TRBV5-1,TRBD1,.,TRBJ2-5,14,CASSLQGAQETQYF,TGCGCCAGCAGCTTGCAGGGGGCTCAGGAGACCCAGTACTTC
TRBV20-1,.,.,TRBJ1-6,14,CSASRVALNSPLHF,TGCAGTGCTAGTAGGGTGGCCCTCAATTCACCCCTCCACTTT
TRBV11-3,.,.,TRBJ2-1,16,CASSLDRGVESHEQFF,TGTGCCAGCAGCTTAGATCGAGGTGTCGAGTCACATGAGCAGTTCTTC
TRBV27,TRBD1,.,TRBJ1-2,16,CASSFIPGTGSYGYTF,TGTGCCAGCAGTTTTATCCCCGGGACAGGTAGCTATGGCTACACCTTC
TRBV2,.,.,TRBJ1-6,15,CASNEARGGNSPLHF,TGTGCCAGCAATGAGGCGAGGGGCGGTAATTCACCCCTCCACTTT
TRBV4-1,.,.,TRBJ1-1,16,CASSQVILRKGTEAFF,TGCGCCAGCAGCCAAGTTATTCTTCGGAAGGGGACTGAAGCTTTCTTT
TRBV6-5,.,.,TRBJ2-7,13,CASSLPQGGEQYF,TGTGCCAGCAGTCTTCCCCAGGGGGGGGAGCAGTACTTC
TRBV10-3,.,.,TRBJ1-4,13,CAIKGATNEKLFF,TGTGCCATCAAGGGTGCAACTAATGAAAAACTGTTTTTT
TRBV10-3,.,few,TRBJ1-5,12,CAMSDRNQPQHF,TGTGCCATGAGTGACAGGAATCAGCCCCAGCATTTT
TRBV18,.,medium-sized,TRBJ1-5,13,CASSPVGNQPQHF,TGTGCCAGCTCACCAGTAGGGAACCAGCCCCAGCATTTT
TRBV27,TRBD1,.,TRBJ1-6,16,CASTSGNRGGGGPLHF,TGTGCCAGCACCAGTGGGAACAGGGGTGGAGGGGGTCCCCTCCACTTT
TRBV2,.,.,TRBJ2-6,13,CASESSGANVLTF,TGTGCCAGCGAGAGCTCTGGGGCCAACGTCCTGACTTTC
TRBV5-1,TRBD2,.,TRBJ2-3,15,CASSLGRGETDTQYF,TGCGCCAGCAGCTTGGGGCGGGGGGAAACAGATACGCAGTATTTT